The present T cell receptor beta chain was sequenced within a study of CD8 T cells in ankylosing spondylitis (dated by TCRdb to 2016 to 2017). With regard to the full study: The study profiled T cell receptor beta repertoires in healthy donors and ankylosing spondylitis patients to find disease-linked TCR variants. Peripheral blood samples were taken, and synovial fluid was additionally collected from ankylosing spondylitis patients. The full study cohort was made up of roughly 25 ankylosing spondylitis patients and 108 healthy donors. On the study overall, not on this receptor specifically: Some motif variants were previously reported in synovial fluid and blood of reactive arthritis patients, suggesting common disease-initiation mechanisms. A TCR beta motif made up of several highly homologous amino acid variants appeared to be characteristic of blood from ankylosing spondylitis patients. The disease-linked clones showed a CD8+ phenotype and occurred at relatively low frequencies in peripheral blood. The disease-linked clones were reported as significantly enriched in matched synovial fluid samples from ankylosing spondylitis patients.

On this clonotype itself: Its target antigen remains unknown. Per-base quality was not reported, and no clone a single base away is much larger than it.

Sequencing took place on an Illumina HiSeq 2500. TCR beta libraries were prepared by quantitative 5'-RACE with molecular barcodes. As for the authors' bioinformatics: Disease-linked TCR variants were identified with a new computational method built on a probabilistic model of VDJ rearrangement. TCRdb reran the public reads through fastp at Q25 and MiXCR, keeping productive beta chains. Rows are combined by CDR3 protein, so each entry shows the most common genes and DNA. It is TCRdb's table, rather than the study itself, that gives the V and J calls and clone size. In this sample the table shows 270,000 or so distinct CDR3 sequences, about 18% of which occur a single time. Approximately 32% of the sample belongs to the ten largest clones. Sequencing used blood, either unsorted or a sorted T cell fraction (not recorded which). This receptor was obtained from a male donor with ankylosing spondylitis or in good health (not recorded which).

In nucleotides, the sequence is TGCGCCAGCAGCCAAGCTAGCGGTTCCACAGATACGCAGTATTTT. Its product reads: CASSQASGSTDTQYF. The rearranged chain carries TRBV4-1 and TRBJ2-3; 7 bases in the junction line up with TRBD2. CDR1 and CDR2 are read off the germline V gene as MGHRA and YSYEKL. Compared with germline, V lacks 1 base and J lacks 2 bases; bases without a gene match: 3. Counted from cysteine to phenylalanine, this CDR3 has 15 amino acids. This entry keeps only the CDR3 DNA: 45 bases, framed from base 1.